This T cell receptor beta chain emerged from a study of T cell clonality in common variable immunodeficiency. Study conclusions and caveats: Reportedly, TCR beta sequences from common variable immunodeficiency showed fewer deletions and N-nucleotide insertions.

Sequencing used immunoSEQ multiplex PCR; TCRdb keeps in-frame clones, though not all of them. The specimen has 42,000 or so clones, none found just once. Details on this clone: The antigen is undetermined.

The sequence was obtained from a person aged 18 to 69 in good health. The sequenced sample was peripheral blood mononuclear cells.

CDR3 amino acids: CSASKVQGPGEQFF. The DNA read from the CDR3 is TGCAGTGCTAGTAAAGTCCAGGGCCCAGGTGAG. The chain employs TRBV20-1 and TRBJ2-1; weak D call: TRBD1 (5 bases). The CDR3 end is not reached by the read, which stops 3 residues before it; the germline J gene fills it in. CDR1 and CDR2 from the germline V gene are DFQATT and SNEGSKA (reference sequence). The CDR3 loop spans 14 amino acids. V lost 3 bases, J lost 9 bases, and 18 bases lay in between.